This passage covers 21 T cell receptor beta chains from one sample sequenced in a study of blood T cell repertoires in COVID-19. TCRdb's table, derived via immunoSEQ multiplex PCR, lists solely in-frame clones and lacks some. The sample yields 60,000 to 75,000 clones, 86% seen once. The sequenced sample consisted of peripheral blood. The receptor source for this set is a man aged 25 to 40 with acute or convalescent COVID-19.

This chain joins TRBV27 and TRBJ2-3; D may be TRBD2 (5 bases). Germline V gives CDR1 MNHEY, CDR2 SMNVEV (reference sequence). The V and J ends lost 5 bases and 0 bases respectively, with 9 bases between them. The CDR3 has 14 amino acids. CDR3 residues: CASSERTSTDTQYF. DNA for the CDR3: TGTGCCAGCAGTGAGCGGACTAGCACAGATACGCAGTATTTT.

The CDR3 spells CASRSSGTHLTGELFF. In DNA form, the CDR3 reads TGTGCCAGCAGGTCGAGCGGGACCCACCTCACCGGGGAGCTGTTTTTT. The genes are TRBV27 and TRBJ2-2; TRBD2 matches 7 bases. V shed 6 bases and J 4 bases; nucleotides not matched to a gene: 11. The CDR3 sequence is 16 residues long. CDR1 is MNHEY and CDR2 is SMNVEV in the germline V gene (reference sequence).

The CDR3 DNA follows: TGTGCCAGCAGCGGCCGGGCTAGCGGGAGTTACTACGAGCAGTACTTC. The encoded protein is CASSGRASGSYYEQYF. This rearrangement joins TRBV11-1 to TRBJ2-7, with TRBD2 matching over 10 bases. The germline V gene encodes CDR1 SGHAT and CDR2 FQDESV (reference sequence). The CDR3 consists of 16 residues. The trim removed 5 bases at V and 3 bases at J, leaving 10 bases unmatched.

The rearrangement links TRBV19 to TRBJ2-1, with D hard to call. Trimming removed 7 bases from V and 0 bases from J, with 10 bases in between. Germline assignment: CDR1 LNHDA and CDR2 SQIVND (reference sequence). CDR3 length: 14 residues. The CDR3 loop is CASNAAFSYNEQFF. As DNA, the CDR3 is TGTGCCAGTAATGCGGCCTTCTCCTACAATGAGCAGTTCTTC. The full variable domain, rest sourced from reference TRBV19 and TRBJ2-1, is DGGITQSPKYLFRKEGQNVTLSCEQNLNHDAMYWYRQDPGQGLRLIYYSQIVNDFQKGDIAEGYSVSREKKESFPLTVTSAQKNPTAFYLCASNAAFSYNEQFFGPGTRLTVL.

V is TRBV18 and J is TRBJ2-1; 7 bases are a match to TRBD2. J was trimmed by 8 bases and V by 3 bases; bases with no gene match: 7. The germline V gene encodes CDR1 KGHSH and CDR2 LQKENI. This CDR3 is built from 14 residues. The chain's CDR3 is CASSPSQTSYEQFF. Here the CDR3 DNA reads TGTGCCAGCTCACCGTCACAGACTAGCTATGAGCAGTTCTTC.

The chain links TRBV5-6 to TRBJ2-3; 8 nucleotides align to TRBD1. The junction had 7 bases not matched to a gene; V was cut back by 4 bases and J by 3 bases. The CDR3 spans 15 residues. CDR1 SGHDT and CDR2 YYEEEE come from the germline V gene. In DNA form, the CDR3 reads TGTGCCAGCAGCCCTAGGACAGGGACAACAGATACGCAGTATTTT. Translated, it gives CASSPRTGTTDTQYF.

The table lists this clone with a few counts. The V call is TRBV27, the J call TRBJ2-3, with unresolved D. This CDR3 contains 15 residues. Deletions cut 3 bases from V and 0 bases from J, with 10 bases between. The germline V gene encodes CDR1 MNHEY and CDR2 SMNVEV (reference sequence). CDR3 sequence reads: CASSFNSPSTDTQYF. The CDR3 bases are TGTGCCAGCAGTTTTAACAGCCCTAGCACAGATACGCAGTATTTT.

The chain is built from TRBV6-1 and TRBJ1-5, with 9 positions matching TRBD1. V lost 4 bases, J lost 1 base, and 8 bases stayed unmatched. This CDR3 contains 17 residues. The germline gives CDR1 MNHNS, CDR2 SASEGT. CDR3 in amino acids: CASSGGTGRWSNQPQHF. The CDR3 DNA reads TGTGCCAGCAGTGGGGGGACAGGGAGATGGAGCAATCAGCCCCAGCATTTT.

This clone was seen a handful of times. The chain employs TRBV19 and TRBJ2-3; tentatively, D is TRBD1 (6 bases). V lost 1 base and J 2 bases, leaving 19 bases between the germline ends. The germline V gene encodes CDR1 LNHDA and CDR2 SQIVND (reference sequence). This CDR3 has 18 residues. Written as DNA, the CDR3 is TGTGCCAGTAGTATAGGCCCTGGGGGCAGATTTTCCACAGATACGCAGTATTTT. This gives the protein CASSIGPGGRFSTDTQYF.

The gene calls are TRBV19 and TRBJ1-2; D is undetermined. Germline CDR1 LNHDA, CDR2 SQIVND (reference sequence). The CDR3 covers 16 residues. Trimming removed 4 bases from V and 6 bases from J, with 21 bases in between. The CDR3: CASSSLNPEGSHGYTF. CDR3 bases: TGTGCCAGTAGTAGTTTGAATCCGGAGGGAAGCCATGGCTACACCTTC.

The chain is built from TRBV7-9 and TRBJ1-2; the match to TRBD1 covers 12 bases. V was pared by 4 bases and J by 3 bases, with 9 bases of the junction left unmatched. The CDR3 spans 17 residues. Germline V gene lookup returns CDR1 SEHNR and CDR2 FQNEAQ (reference sequence). The chain's CDR3 is CASSSFAGDRGHYGYTF. The DNA of the CDR3 is TGTGCCAGCAGCTCTTTTGCTGGGGACAGGGGGCACTATGGCTACACCTTC.

The chain has TRBV2 and TRBJ2-3, with D perhaps matching TRBD1 (5 bases). The CDR3 is 15 amino acids. Trimming left V 3 bases short and J 1 base short, with 11 bases between. Per germline, CDR1 SNHLY and CDR2 FYNNEI. CDR3 amino acids: CASSDGREGTDTQYF. The CDR3 DNA reads TGTGCCAGCAGTGATGGCAGGGAAGGCACAGATACGCAGTATTTT.

V and J are TRBV3-1 (or the pseudogene TRBV3-2) and TRBJ1-2; TRBD1 might be the D (6 bases). The V and J ends lost 3 bases and 2 bases respectively, with 7 bases between them. Germline CDR1 LGHDT, CDR2 YNNKEL (reference sequence). This CDR3 is 13 amino acids long. In DNA, the CDR3 is TGTGCCAGCAGCCATCAGGGGAACTATGGCTACACCTTC. This sequence encodes CASSHQGNYGYTF.

The chain employs TRBV30 and TRBJ1-1, with D unresolved. The CDR3 loop spans 12 amino acids. Trimming stripped 4 bases from V and 9 bases from J, with 15 bases between. The germline V gene encodes CDR1 GTSNPN and CDR2 SVGIG (reference sequence). CDR3: CAWTQSGVKAFF. The CDR3 DNA follows: TGTGCCTGGACTCAATCCGGGGTGAAAGCTTTCTTT.

J is TRBJ1-2 and V is TRBV5-4; D remains ambiguous. Trimming stripped 5 bases from V and 6 bases from J, with 14 bases between. The CDR3 is 13 amino acids. The germline V gene has CDR1 SGHNT and CDR2 YYREEE (reference sequence). The DNA of the CDR3 is TGTGCCAGCAGACAATACAATGAGGATGGCTACACCTTC. This gives the protein CASRQYNEDGYTF.

V is TRBV5-1 and J is TRBJ1-1; 9 nucleotides align to TRBD1. The CDR3 covers 20 residues. Per germline, CDR1 SGHRS and CDR2 YFSETQ. Trimming cost V 4 bases and J 0 bases; bases outside gene matches: 19. The CDR3 here is CASSTGTGLEMMAMNTEAFF. In DNA form, the CDR3 reads TGCGCCAGCAGCACCGGGACAGGGCTAGAGATGATGGCAATGAACACTGAAGCTTTCTTT.

CDR3 coding DNA: TGCAGCGTTAAATTGATCAGCGGGGGGGCGCTTTACAATGAGCAGTTCTTC. It is translated as CSVKLISGGALYNEQFF. The J gene is TRBJ2-1, the V gene TRBV29-1; 10 bases fit TRBD2. CDR1 is SQVTM and CDR2 is ANQGSEA in the germline V gene. Trimming at V came to 5 bases and at J to 4 bases, leaving 14 bases not matched to a gene. This CDR3 region has 17 residues.

The chain has TRBV28 and TRBJ1-2; 11 bases agree with TRBD1. Germline CDR1 and CDR2: MDHEN and SYDVKM. The CDR3 spans 15 residues. V gave up 10 bases and J gave up 4 bases; unmatched junction bases: 11. The CDR3 region has the DNA TGTGCCACGAAACAGGGGACAGGGGGGGTCTATGGCTACACCTTC. Translated: CATKQGTGGVYGYTF.

The chain joins TRBV29-1 to TRBJ1-4; D unclear. The CDR3 extends over 14 amino acids. V was trimmed by 4 bases and J by 4 bases, leaving 13 bases between them. In germline, CDR1 is SQVTM, CDR2 ANQGSEA. The CDR3 nucleotides are TGCAGCGTTGCGAGGACGGGATTTAATGAAAAACTGTTTTTT. Amino acids: CSVARTGFNEKLFF.

The CDR3 bases are TGTGCCAGCAGCCGACGGGACAGCACTGAAGCTTTCTTT. Translation gives CASSRRDSTEAFF. The chain carries TRBV27 and TRBJ1-1, with 7 bases aligning to TRBD1. Germline assignment: CDR1 MNHEY and CDR2 SMNVEV (reference sequence). This CDR3 spans 13 amino acids. V shed 6 bases and J 4 bases; nucleotides not matched to a gene: 5.

V usage is TRBV7-9 and J usage is TRBJ1-2, with a tentative D call TRBD1 (6 bases). CDR3 length equals 17 residues. Germline CDR1 is SEHNR and CDR2 is FQNEAQ (reference sequence). Between the trimmed V and J ends, which lost 1 base and 8 bases, there was a span of 23 bases. CDR3 region: CASSLGTATDNWKGYTF. CDR3 nucleotide sequence: TGTGCCAGCAGCTTAGGGACAGCCACGGACAATTGGAAAGGCTACACCTTC.